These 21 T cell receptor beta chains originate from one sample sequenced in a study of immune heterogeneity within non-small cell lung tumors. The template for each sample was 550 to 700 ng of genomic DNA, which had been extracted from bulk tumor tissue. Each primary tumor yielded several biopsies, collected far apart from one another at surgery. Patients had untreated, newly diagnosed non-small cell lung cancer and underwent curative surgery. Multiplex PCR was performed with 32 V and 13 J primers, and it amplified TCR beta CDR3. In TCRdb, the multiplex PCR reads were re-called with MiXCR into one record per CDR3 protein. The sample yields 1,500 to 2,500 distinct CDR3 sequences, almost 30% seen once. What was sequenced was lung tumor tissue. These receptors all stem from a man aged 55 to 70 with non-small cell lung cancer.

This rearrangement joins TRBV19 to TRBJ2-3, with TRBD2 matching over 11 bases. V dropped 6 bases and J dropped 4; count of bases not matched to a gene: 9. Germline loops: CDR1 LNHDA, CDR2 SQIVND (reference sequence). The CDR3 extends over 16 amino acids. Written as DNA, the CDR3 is TGTGCCAGTAGCCGCGTGACTAGCGGGAATGCAGATACGCAGTATTTT. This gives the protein CASSRVTSGNADTQYF.

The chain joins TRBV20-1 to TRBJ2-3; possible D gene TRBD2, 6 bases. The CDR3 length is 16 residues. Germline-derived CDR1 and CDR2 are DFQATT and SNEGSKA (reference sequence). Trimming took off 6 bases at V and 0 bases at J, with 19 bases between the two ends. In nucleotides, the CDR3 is TGCAGTGCCAGCCGGAGGGCGGACACTAGCACAGATACGCAGTATTTT. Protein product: CSASRRADTSTDTQYF.

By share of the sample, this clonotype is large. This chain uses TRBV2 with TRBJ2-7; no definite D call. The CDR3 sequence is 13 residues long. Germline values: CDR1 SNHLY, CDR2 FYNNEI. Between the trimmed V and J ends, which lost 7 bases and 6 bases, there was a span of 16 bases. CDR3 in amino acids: CASNGPFSSEQYV. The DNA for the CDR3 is TGTGCCAGCAACGGGCCCTTTAGTTCCGAGCAGTACGTC.

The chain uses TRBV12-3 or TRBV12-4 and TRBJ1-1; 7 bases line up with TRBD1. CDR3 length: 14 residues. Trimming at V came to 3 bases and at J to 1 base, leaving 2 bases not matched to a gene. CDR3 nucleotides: TGTGCCAGCAGTTTCGCAGGGGGGAACACTGAAGCTTTCTTT. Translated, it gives CASSFAGGNTEAFF.

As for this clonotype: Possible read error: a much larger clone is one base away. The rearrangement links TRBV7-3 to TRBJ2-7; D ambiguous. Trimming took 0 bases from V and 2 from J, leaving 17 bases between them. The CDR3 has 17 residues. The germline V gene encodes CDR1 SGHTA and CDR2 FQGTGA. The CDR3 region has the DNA TGTGCCAGCAGCTTAACGAAACCCCCAAAGGTGCCCTACGAGCAGTACTTC. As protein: CASSLTKPPKVPYEQYF.

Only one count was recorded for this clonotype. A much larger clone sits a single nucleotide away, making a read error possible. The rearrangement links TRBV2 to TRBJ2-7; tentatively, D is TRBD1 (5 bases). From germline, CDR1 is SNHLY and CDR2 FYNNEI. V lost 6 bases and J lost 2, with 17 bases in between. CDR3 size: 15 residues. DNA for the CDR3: TGTGCCAGCAGGTTATCACGACAGATAACCTACGAGCAGTACTTC. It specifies CASRLSRQITYEQYF.

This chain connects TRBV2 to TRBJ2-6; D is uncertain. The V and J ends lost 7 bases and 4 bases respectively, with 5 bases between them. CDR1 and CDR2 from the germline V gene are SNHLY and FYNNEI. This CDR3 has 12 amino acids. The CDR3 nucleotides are TGTGCCAGCAAGTCCGGGGCCAACGTCCTGACTTTC. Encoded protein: CASKSGANVLTF. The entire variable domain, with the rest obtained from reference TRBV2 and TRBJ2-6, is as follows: EPEVTQTPSHQVTQMGQEVILRCVPISNHLYFYWYRQILGQKVEFLVSFYNNEISEKSEIFDDQFSVERPDGSNFTLKIRSTKLEDSAMYFCASKSGANVLTFGAGSRLTVL.

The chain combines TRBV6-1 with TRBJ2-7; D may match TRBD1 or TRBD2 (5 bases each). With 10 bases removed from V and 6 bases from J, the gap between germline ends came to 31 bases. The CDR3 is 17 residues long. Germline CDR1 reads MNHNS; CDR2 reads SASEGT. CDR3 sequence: CATETEPGRKAGGEQYF. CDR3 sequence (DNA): TGTGCCACCGAAACCGAGCCGGGACGCAAGGCAGGCGGCGAGCAGTACTTC.

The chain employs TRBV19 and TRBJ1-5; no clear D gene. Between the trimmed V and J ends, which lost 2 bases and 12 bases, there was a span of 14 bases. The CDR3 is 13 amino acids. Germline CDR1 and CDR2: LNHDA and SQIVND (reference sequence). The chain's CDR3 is CASSIRAGVDQHF. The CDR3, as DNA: TGTGCCAGTAGTATACGCGCTGGGGTGGACCAGCATTTT.

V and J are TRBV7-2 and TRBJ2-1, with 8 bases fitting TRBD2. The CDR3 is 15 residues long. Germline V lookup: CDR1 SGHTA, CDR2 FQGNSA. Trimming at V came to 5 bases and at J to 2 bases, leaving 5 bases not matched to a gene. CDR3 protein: CASSVDSGAYNEQFF. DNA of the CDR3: TGTGCCAGCAGCGTAGATAGCGGGGCCTACAATGAGCAGTTCTTC.

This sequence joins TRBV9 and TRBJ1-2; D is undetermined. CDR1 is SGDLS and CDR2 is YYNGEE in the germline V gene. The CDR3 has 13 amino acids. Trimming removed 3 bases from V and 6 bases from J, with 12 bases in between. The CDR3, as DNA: TGTGCCAGCAGCGGAGAAAAACAGAATGGCTACACCTTC. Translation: CASSGEKQNGYTF.

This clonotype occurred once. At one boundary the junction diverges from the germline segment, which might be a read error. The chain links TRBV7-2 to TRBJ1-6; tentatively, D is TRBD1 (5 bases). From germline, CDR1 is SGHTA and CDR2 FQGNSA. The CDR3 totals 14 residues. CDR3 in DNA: TGTGCCAGCATCTTAGTTGGACAAGATTCACCCCTCCACTTT. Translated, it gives CASILVGQDSPLHF.

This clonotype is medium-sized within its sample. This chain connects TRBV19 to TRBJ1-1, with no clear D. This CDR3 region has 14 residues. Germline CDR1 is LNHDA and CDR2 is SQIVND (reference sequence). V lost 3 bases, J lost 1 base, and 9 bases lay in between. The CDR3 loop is CASSIRPENTEAFF. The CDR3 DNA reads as TGTGCCAGTAGTATCAGGCCGGAGAACACTGAAGCTTTCTTT.

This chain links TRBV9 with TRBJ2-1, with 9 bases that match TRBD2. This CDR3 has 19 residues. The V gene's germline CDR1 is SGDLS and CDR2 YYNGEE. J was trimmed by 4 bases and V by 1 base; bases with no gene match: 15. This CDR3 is CASSVLGTSRLAAYNEQFF. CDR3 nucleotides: TGTGCCAGCAGCGTACTCGGGACTAGCCGCCTAGCTGCATACAATGAGCAGTTCTTC.

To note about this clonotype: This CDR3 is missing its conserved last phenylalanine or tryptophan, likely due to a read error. The CDR3 loop is CASRRRLGQGVNQETQYS. In DNA form, the CDR3 reads TGCGCCAGCAGAAGGCGACTTGGACAGGGGGTGAACCAAGAGACCCAGTACTCC. The chain uses TRBV5-1 and TRBJ2-5; 10 nucleotides match TRBD1. The junction had 13 bases not matched to a gene; V was cut back by 5 bases and J by 0 bases. The CDR3 is made up of 18 amino acids. CDR1 and CDR2 (germline): SGHRS, YFSETQ.

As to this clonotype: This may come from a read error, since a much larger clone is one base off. CDR3 DNA sequence: TGTGCCAGTAGTACCCTGGACAGTCCGTATCAGCCCCAGCATTTT. It yields the protein CASSTLDSPYQPQHF. V usage is TRBV19 and J usage is TRBJ1-5, with a weak D call TRBD1 (6 bases). Deletions cut 4 bases from V and 5 bases from J, with 15 bases between. Germline V gene sequence: CDR1 LNHDA, CDR2 SQIVND (reference sequence). The CDR3 covers 15 residues.

DNA of the CDR3: TGTGCCAGCAGGAGGACTAGCGGGAGGGATGGTGAGCAGTTCTTC. Translated, it gives CASRRTSGRDGEQFF. The V call is TRBV7-9, the J call TRBJ2-1; TRBD2 agrees at 15 bases. V shed 6 bases, J shed 9 bases, and the junction held 6 bases outside the gene matches. This CDR3 comprises 15 residues. Germline V CDR1 and CDR2: SEHNR, FQNEAQ (reference sequence).

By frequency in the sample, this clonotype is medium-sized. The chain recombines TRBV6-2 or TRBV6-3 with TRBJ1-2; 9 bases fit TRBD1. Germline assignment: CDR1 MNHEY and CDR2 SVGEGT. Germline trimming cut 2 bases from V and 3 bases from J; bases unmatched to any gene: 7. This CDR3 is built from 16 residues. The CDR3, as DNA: TGTGCCAGCAGTTACCGGGACAGGGTATTGGACTATGGCTACACCTTC. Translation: CASSYRDRVLDYGYTF.

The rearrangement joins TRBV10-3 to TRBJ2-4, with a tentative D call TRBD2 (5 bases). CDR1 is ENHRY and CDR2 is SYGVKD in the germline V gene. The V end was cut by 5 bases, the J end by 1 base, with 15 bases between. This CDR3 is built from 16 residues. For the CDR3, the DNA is TGTGCCATCAGTCTTGAGGCGCCGGGGGCCAAAAACATTCAGTACTTC. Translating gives CAISLEAPGAKNIQYF.

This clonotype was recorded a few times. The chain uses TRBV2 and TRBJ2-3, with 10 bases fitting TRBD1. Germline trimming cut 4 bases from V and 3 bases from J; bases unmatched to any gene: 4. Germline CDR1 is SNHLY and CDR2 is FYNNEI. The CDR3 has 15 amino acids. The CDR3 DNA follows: TGTGCCAGCAGTGCTGACAGGGGGCGAACAGATACGCAGTATTTT. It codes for CASSADRGRTDTQYF. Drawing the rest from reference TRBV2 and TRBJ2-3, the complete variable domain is EPEVTQTPSHQVTQMGQEVILRCVPISNHLYFYWYRQILGQKVEFLVSFYNNEISEKSEIFDDQFSVERPDGSNFTLKIRSTKLEDSAMYFCASSADRGRTDTQYFGPGTRLTVL.

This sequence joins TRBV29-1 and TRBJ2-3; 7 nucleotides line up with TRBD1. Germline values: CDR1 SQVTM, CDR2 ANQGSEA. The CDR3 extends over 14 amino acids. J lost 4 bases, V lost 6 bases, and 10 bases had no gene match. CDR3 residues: CSVAGGTRADTQYF. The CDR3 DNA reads TGCAGCGTGGCAGGGGGTACAAGAGCAGATACGCAGTATTTT.